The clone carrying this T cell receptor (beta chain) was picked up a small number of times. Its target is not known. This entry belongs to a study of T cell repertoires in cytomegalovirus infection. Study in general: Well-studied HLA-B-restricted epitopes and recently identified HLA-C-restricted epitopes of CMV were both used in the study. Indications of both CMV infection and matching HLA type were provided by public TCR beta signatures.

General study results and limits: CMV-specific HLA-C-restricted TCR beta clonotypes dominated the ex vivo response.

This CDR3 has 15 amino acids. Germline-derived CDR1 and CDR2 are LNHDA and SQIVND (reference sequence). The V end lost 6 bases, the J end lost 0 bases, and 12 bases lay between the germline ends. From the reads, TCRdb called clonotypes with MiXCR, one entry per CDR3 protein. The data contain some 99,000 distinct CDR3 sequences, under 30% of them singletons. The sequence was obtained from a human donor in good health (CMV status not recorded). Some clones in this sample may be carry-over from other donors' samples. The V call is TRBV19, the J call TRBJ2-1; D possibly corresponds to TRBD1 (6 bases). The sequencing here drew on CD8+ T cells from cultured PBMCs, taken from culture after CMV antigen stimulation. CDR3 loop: CASSTGFSSYNEQFF. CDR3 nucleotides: TGTGCCAGTAGCACAGGGTTTAGCTCCTACAATGAGCAGTTCTTC.